The 27 T cell receptor beta chains in this list originate from one sample, sequenced in a study of graft-versus-host responses after intestinal transplantation. The repertoire was sequenced with immunoSEQ multiplex PCR; TCRdb's copy has only in-frame clones and lacks some. The sample lists 89,000 or so clones; around 80% were seen once. The antigens for these receptors are not known. This sample comprised unstimulated CD4+ T cells sorted from spleen or lymph node cells, obtained before intestinal transplant. The receptors were sampled from a human donor who received an intestinal transplant.

The rearrangement links TRBV18 to TRBJ2-7, with D possibly being TRBD1 (6 bases). The V gene's germline CDR1 is KGHSH and CDR2 LQKENI. Trimming shortened V by 4 bases and J by 5 bases, and 18 bases separated the two germline ends. This CDR3 comprises 15 residues. Written as DNA, the CDR3 is TGTGCCAGCTCACTTTACAGGGATGGGGGCAACGAGCAGTACTTC. Its protein product is CASSLYRDGGNEQYF.

The chain carries TRBV6-5 and TRBJ2-7, with 11 bases matching TRBD2. Germline-derived CDR1 and CDR2 are MNHEY and SVGAGI. Trimming cost V 8 bases and J 0 bases; bases outside gene matches: 3. The CDR3 length is 14 residues. The CDR3 spells CASHTSGSSYEQYF. The CDR3 coding sequence is TGTGCCAGCCATACTAGCGGGAGCTCCTACGAGCAGTACTTC.

V usage is TRBV5-4 and J usage is TRBJ2-3; D is uncertain. V lost 5 bases and J 2 bases, leaving 15 bases between the germline ends. The CDR3 has 15 residues. CDR1 and CDR2 (germline): SGHNT, YYREEE (reference sequence). In nucleotides, the CDR3 is TGTGCCAGCAGACCGACTCTTATCATCACAGATACGCAGTATTTT. Protein sequence: CASRPTLIITDTQYF. Complete variable domain (other parts from reference TRBV5-4 and TRBJ2-3): ETGVTQSPTHLIKTRGQQVTLRCSSQSGHNTVSWYQQALGQGPQFIFQYYREEENGRGNFPPRFSGLQFPNYSSELNVNALELDDSALYLCASRPTLIITDTQYFGPGTRLTVL.

A few counts support this clone. The J gene is TRBJ2-3, the V gene TRBV9; D remains unclear. Germline loops: CDR1 SGDLS, CDR2 YYNGEE. The CDR3 runs 13 residues. V lost 2 bases and J lost 5, with 9 bases in between. Here the CDR3 DNA reads TGTGCCAGCAGCGTTCCCGGGTTAGATACGCAGTATTTT. Its translation is CASSVPGLDTQYF.

The genes are TRBV10-3 and TRBJ2-7, with TRBD1 matching 10 bases. The CDR3 contains 14 residues. Germline V gives CDR1 ENHRY, CDR2 SYGVKD. V lost 4 bases, J lost 2 bases, and 2 bases stayed unmatched. CDR3 residues: CAISVGTGAYEQYF. The CDR3 nucleotides are TGTGCCATCAGTGTGGGGACAGGGGCCTACGAGCAGTACTTC.

The chain recombines TRBV10-1 with TRBJ2-1, with no clear D. This CDR3 has 15 residues. Trimming pared 2 bases from V and 6 bases from J, leaving 14 bases between. Germline CDR1 WNHNN, CDR2 SYGVQD (reference sequence). This CDR3 reads CASSEILAGRNEQFF. DNA of the CDR3: TGCGCCAGCAGTGAGATCTTGGCAGGCCGCAATGAGCAGTTCTTC.

The chain joins TRBV4-3 to TRBJ2-7; no definite D call. V shed 2 bases and J shed 3 bases, with 14 bases lying between them. Germline V gene sequence: CDR1 LGHNA, CDR2 YSLEER. The CDR3 totals 15 residues. The CDR3 DNA is TGCGCCAGCAGCCAACCCCTGGCAGGCCGCTACGAGCAGTACTTC. Translation gives CASSQPLAGRYEQYF.

The J gene is TRBJ1-4, the V gene TRBV6-5; D call uncertain. Germline V gives CDR1 MNHEY, CDR2 SVGAGI. This CDR3 region has 15 residues. V gave up 5 bases and J gave up 4 bases, with 14 bases separating them. The CDR3 DNA is TGTGCCAGCAGTCCCGTGACCGCGGGTAATGAAAAACTGTTTTTT. This codes for CASSPVTAGNEKLFF.

The V and J genes are TRBV5-1 and TRBJ2-3, with 9 bases fitting TRBD1. The CDR3 is 13 amino acids. Germline V CDR1 and CDR2: SGHRS, YFSETQ. V shed 5 bases and J 7 bases; nucleotides not matched to a gene: 5. CDR3 in amino acids: CASRRTGVNTQYF. Here the CDR3 DNA reads TGCGCCAGCAGGCGGACAGGGGTTAATACGCAGTATTTT.

The chain recombines TRBV11-2 with TRBJ1-1; weak D call: TRBD1 (5 bases). Trimming left V 7 bases short and J 4 bases short, with 13 bases between. Germline CDR1 and CDR2: SGHAT and FQNNGV. The CDR3 consists of 13 residues. This CDR3 reads CASIARGGTEAFF. Written as DNA, the CDR3 is TGTGCCAGCATCGCGAGGGGAGGCACTGAAGCTTTCTTT.

A note on this clone: Other DNA sequences in this sample translate to the same CDR3. V and J are TRBV18 and TRBJ2-1; 7 bases align to TRBD2. V dropped 6 bases and J dropped 10; count of bases not matched to a gene: 3. The CDR3 runs to 11 residues. Germline CDR1 is KGHSH and CDR2 is LQKENI. CDR3 nucleotides: TGTGCCAGCTCCCCAGCGGGAGAGCAGTTCTTC. Its translation is CASSPAGEQFF. Full variable domain (missing parts from reference TRBV18 and TRBJ2-1): NAGVMQNPRHLVRRRGQEARLRCSPMKGHSHVYWYRQLPEEGLKFMVYLQKENIIDESGMPKERFSAEFPKEGPSILRIQQVVRGDSAAYFCASSPAGEQFFGPGTRLTVL.

This sequence joins TRBV6-1 and TRBJ2-7; D not resolved. The germline gives CDR1 MNHNS, CDR2 SASEGT. The ends were cut back, 10 bases at V and 0 bases at J, with 13 bases in the middle. The CDR3 runs to 13 residues. CDR3 bases: TGTGCCACCCTATGGGCAAACTCCTACGAGCAGTACTTC. This sequence encodes CATLWANSYEQYF.

The chain combines TRBV28 with TRBJ1-2; D possibly corresponds to TRBD1 (6 bases). The CDR3 covers 15 residues. Per the germline V gene, CDR1 is MDHEN and CDR2 is SYDVKM. Trimming pared 3 bases from V and 4 bases from J, leaving 15 bases between. This CDR3 is CASSFTGLLGYGYTF. The CDR3 bases are TGTGCCAGCAGTTTTACAGGGTTATTGGGCTATGGCTACACCTTC.

J is TRBJ2-3 and V is TRBV28, with a tentative D call TRBD2 (5 bases). This CDR3 is built from 12 residues. V was cut by 6 bases and J by 6 bases, with 10 bases left in between. Germline CDR1 and CDR2: MDHEN and SYDVKM. The CDR3 here is CASRETRDTQYF. The CDR3 nucleotides are TGTGCCAGCAGGGAAACTAGGGATACGCAGTATTTT.

The chain couples TRBV6-5 to TRBJ1-6; D perhaps matches TRBD1 (5 bases). V was trimmed by 2 bases and J by 9 bases, leaving 14 bases between them. Germline values: CDR1 MNHEY, CDR2 SVGAGI. The CDR3 has 15 residues. CDR3 DNA: TGTGCCAGCAGTTACGAAAGGGGAATGGGTTCACCCCTCCACTTT. As protein: CASSYERGMGSPLHF.

V gene TRBV19 combines with J gene TRBJ2-1, with 11 bases that match TRBD1. Trimming cost V 8 bases and J 6 bases; bases outside gene matches: 6. The germline V gene has CDR1 LNHDA and CDR2 SQIVND (reference sequence). The CDR3 is 14 amino acids. The CDR3 reads CASGGTGGGNEQFF. DNA for the CDR3: TGTGCCAGTGGTGGGACAGGGGGGGGCAATGAGCAGTTCTTC.

This chain links TRBV5-4 with TRBJ1-2, with TRBD1 identical over 10 bases. Germline lookup yields CDR1 SGHNT and CDR2 YYREEE (reference sequence). This CDR3 spans 16 amino acids. Trimming at V came to 0 bases and at J to 2 bases, leaving 4 bases not matched to a gene. The CDR3 protein is CASSLAPTGGNYGYTF. As DNA, the CDR3 is TGTGCCAGCAGCTTGGCCCCGACAGGGGGCAACTATGGCTACACCTTC.

The chain has TRBV6-1 and TRBJ2-1; a possible D gene is TRBD1 (6 bases). The ends were cut back, 2 bases at V and 8 bases at J, with 13 bases in the middle. CDR3 size: 14 residues. Germline assignment: CDR1 MNHNS and CDR2 SASEGT. The DNA for the CDR3 is TGTGCCAGCAGTGAAAGGGTCAGGGGTGATGAGCAGTTCTTC. This codes for CASSERVRGDEQFF.

This chain connects TRBV10-1 to TRBJ2-1, with 10 bases identical to TRBD2. Germline-derived CDR1 and CDR2 are WNHNN and SYGVQD (reference sequence). The trim removed 5 bases at V and 3 bases at J, leaving 7 bases unmatched. The CDR3 sequence is 16 residues long. For the CDR3, the DNA is TGCGCCAGCAGTTTGCTAGCGGGAGCCCTCTACAATGAGCAGTTCTTC. The encoded protein is CASSLLAGALYNEQFF.

CDR3 coding DNA: TGTGCCAGCAGCAACCAAATCTCCGCTGGAGCCTTCTACGAGCAGTACTTC. Translation gives CASSNQISAGAFYEQYF. The chain has TRBV7-9 and TRBJ2-7; D is unclear. The germline V gene has CDR1 SEHNR and CDR2 FQNEAQ (reference sequence). V was clipped by 5 bases and J by 3 bases, with 23 bases between them. The CDR3 loop spans 17 amino acids. Together with reference TRBV7-9 and TRBJ2-7, the CDR3 gives the full variable domain: DTGVSQNPRHKITKRGQNVTFRCDPISEHNRLYWYRQTLGQGPEFLTYFQNEAQLEKSRLLSDRFSAERPKGSFSTLEIQRTEQGDSAMYLCASSNQISAGAFYEQYFGPGTRLTVT.

The CDR3: CASSVGVSYEQYF. The CDR3 DNA is TGTGCCAGCAGCGTAGGAGTCTCCTACGAGCAGTACTTC. This chain joins TRBV9 and TRBJ2-7; no firm D call. Trimming removed 0 bases from V and 0 bases from J, with 4 bases in between. The CDR3 is 13 residues long. Germline values: CDR1 SGDLS, CDR2 YYNGEE.

This clone has only one observation. The gene calls are TRBV28 and TRBJ1-5, with D possibly being TRBD1 (6 bases). CDR1 MDHEN and CDR2 SYDVKM come from the germline V gene. V was shortened by 6 bases and J by 8 bases, with 11 bases between the two germline ends. The CDR3 runs 12 residues. CDR3 DNA: TGTGCCAGCAGGTCCACAGGGAAGCCCCAGCATTTT. It yields the protein CASRSTGKPQHF.

This clone has only a few counts. The V call is TRBV29-1, the J call TRBJ2-4, with D possibly matching TRBD1 (6 bases). This CDR3 contains 11 residues. V was trimmed by 5 bases and J by 9 bases, leaving 11 bases between them. The V gene's germline CDR1 is SQVTM and CDR2 ANQGSEA. Here the CDR3 reads CSVSQGSIQYF. Here the CDR3 DNA reads TGCAGCGTTTCACAGGGTAGCATTCAGTACTTC.

The chain is built from TRBV28 and TRBJ1-6; D possibly corresponds to TRBD1 (5 bases). Germline loops: CDR1 MDHEN, CDR2 SYDVKM. Trimming cost V 10 bases and J 1 base, with 8 bases left between them. This CDR3 is built from 13 residues. CDR3 in amino acids: CANRQSYNSPLHF. DNA of the CDR3: TGTGCCAACCGACAGTCCTATAATTCACCCCTCCACTTT.

This clone was seen a single time. This chain links TRBV10-3 with TRBJ2-7; the match to TRBD1 covers 9 bases. V lost 8 bases to trimming and J lost 4 bases; unmatched junction nucleotides: 3. The CDR3 totals 12 residues. Germline V gene lookup returns CDR1 ENHRY and CDR2 SYGVKD. The CDR3 DNA is TGTGCCATCGGACAGGGGAATTACGAGCAGTACTTC. It translates to CAIGQGNYEQYF.

The chain has TRBV30 and TRBJ2-4; 8 bases are shared with TRBD2. The CDR3 length is 13 residues. The trim removed 4 bases at V and 7 bases at J, leaving 6 bases unmatched. Germline V gene data show CDR1 as GTSNPN and CDR2 as SVGIG (reference sequence). The CDR3 region is CAWTTSGGNIQYF. CDR3 coding DNA: TGTGCCTGGACCACCTCGGGGGGGAACATTCAGTACTTC.

The chain is built from TRBV6-1 and TRBJ2-3; D is undetermined. V was cut by 2 bases and J by 4 bases, with 7 bases left in between. The germline gives CDR1 MNHNS, CDR2 SASEGT. The CDR3 totals 13 residues. DNA for the CDR3: TGTGCCAGCAGTGAATCAAGAGCAGATACGCAGTATTTT. Amino acids: CASSESRADTQYF.